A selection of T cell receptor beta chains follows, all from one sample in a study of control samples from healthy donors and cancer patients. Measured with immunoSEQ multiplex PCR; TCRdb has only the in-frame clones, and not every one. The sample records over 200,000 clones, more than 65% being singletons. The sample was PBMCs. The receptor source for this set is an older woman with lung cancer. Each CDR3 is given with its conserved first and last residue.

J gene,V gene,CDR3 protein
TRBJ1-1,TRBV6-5,CASSFAANTEAFF
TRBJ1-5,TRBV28,CASSLPLGADQPQHF
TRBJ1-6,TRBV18,CASSLTDREGNSPLHF
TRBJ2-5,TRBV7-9,CASSLGGVIGVETQYF
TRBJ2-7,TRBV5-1,CASSSGQGSEQYF
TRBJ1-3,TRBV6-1,CASSESRTGPTSGNTIYF
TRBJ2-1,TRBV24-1,CATSDTTGANPYNEQFF
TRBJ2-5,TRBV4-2,CASSQDKETQYF
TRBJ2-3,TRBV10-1,CASSVLAGNSDTQYF
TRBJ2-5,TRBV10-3,CAIGRGGQETQYF
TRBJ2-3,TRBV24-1,CATRDTAISTDTQYF
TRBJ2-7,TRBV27,CASSLMGYEQYF
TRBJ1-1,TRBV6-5,CASSLRRNTEAFF
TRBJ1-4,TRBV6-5,CASSPGQGWEKLFF
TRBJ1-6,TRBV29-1,CSAGGEGNSPLHF
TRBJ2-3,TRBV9,CASSVILTDTQYF
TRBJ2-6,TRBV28,CASSPGVSGANVLTF
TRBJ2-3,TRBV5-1,CASSLAPSGPLTDTQYF
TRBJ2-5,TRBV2,CASSRDRGRETQYF
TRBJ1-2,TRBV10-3,CAISEQGNYGYTF